One T cell receptor beta chain is described in this entry. The data are from a study of cytomegalovirus exposure and HLA in healthy donors. Germline loops: CDR1 SQVTM, CDR2 ANQGSEA. CDR3 length: 13 amino acids. The V end lost 5 bases, the J end lost 1 base, and 11 bases lay between the germline ends. PCR amplification relied on 60 Vbeta primers (plus 13 Jbeta primers). Profiling relied on immunoSEQ multiplex PCR, and the TCRdb table lists in-frame clones only, not all of them. This table has 130,000 to 150,000 clones, about 80% appearing once. The TCR comes from a man in his forties in good health and CMV-seropositive. V gene TRBV29-1 combines with J gene TRBJ1-1, with unresolved D. Sequenced sample: PBMCs. CDR3 coding DNA: TGCAGCGTTTCAAAGGAGGGGAACACTGAAGCTTTCTTT. Protein product: CSVSKEGNTEAFF.